This passage covers 15 T cell receptor beta chains from one sample sequenced in a study of blood T cell repertoires in COVID-19 (dated by TCRdb to between 2020 and 2021). The method behind the library was the immunoSEQ multiplex PCR assay. TCRdb mirrors the immuneACCESS table, restricted to in-frame sequences. Some clones are absent from its copies; in checked studies, under half trace to an unresolved V gene, and the reason for the others is unknown. This sample gives around 250,000 clones in total; 88% of them show up just once. The top ten clones comprise 0.7% of the sample. Sequencing used peripheral blood. The receptor source for this set is a human donor in a cohort sampled during active COVID-19.

The chain is built from TRBV19 and TRBJ2-3; 10 nucleotides line up with TRBD1. J lost 7 bases, V lost 8 bases, and 9 bases had no gene match. The CDR3 is made up of 14 amino acids. Germline assignment: CDR1 LNHDA and CDR2 SQIVND (reference sequence). This CDR3 reads CASEGTGEGNTQYF. As DNA, the CDR3 is TGTGCCAGTGAAGGGACAGGGGAAGGAAATACGCAGTATTTT.

The chain has TRBV6-1 and TRBJ1-1; possibly TRBD1 for D (6 bases). CDR1 is MNHNS, CDR2 SASEGT, per germline. The CDR3 is 15 residues long. Between the trimmed V and J ends, which lost 3 bases and 5 bases, there was a span of 16 bases. The CDR3 is CASSELGGLGTEAFF. In DNA form, the CDR3 reads TGTGCCAGCAGTGAGTTGGGGGGGCTAGGGACTGAAGCTTTCTTT.

This chain uses TRBV7-2 with TRBJ2-7, with TRBD2 as a possible D gene (5 bases). V gave up 6 bases and J gave up 0 bases, with 12 bases separating them. Germline CDR1 and CDR2: SGHTA and FQGNSA. This CDR3 is 14 amino acids long. The CDR3 region is CASSGNSVSYEQYF. As DNA, the CDR3 is TGTGCCAGCAGTGGGAATAGCGTCTCCTACGAGCAGTACTTC.

The V gene is TRBV28, the J gene TRBJ1-4; no clear D gene. Per germline, CDR1 MDHEN and CDR2 SYDVKM. The CDR3 length is 14 residues. The V end was cut by 2 bases, the J end by 6 bases, with 10 bases between. The CDR3, as DNA: TGTGCCAGCAGTTTAGAGGGAAGGGATGAAAAACTGTTTTTT. It is translated as CASSLEGRDEKLFF.

This chain joins TRBV9 and TRBJ2-2; a weak D match, TRBD2 (6 bases). Between the trimmed V and J ends, which lost 0 bases and 5 bases, there was a span of 11 bases. Germline V CDR1 and CDR2: SGDLS, YYNGEE. This CDR3 comprises 15 residues. The CDR3 DNA follows: TGTGCCAGCAGCGTAGGACAGCGGGCGACCGGGGAGCTGTTTTTT. Translation: CASSVGQRATGELFF.

The chain is built from TRBV7-2 and TRBJ2-7, with 11 bases matching TRBD2. Germline CDR1 reads SGHTA; CDR2 reads FQGNSA. CDR3 length equals 17 residues. V lost 0 bases and J lost 2; bases outside the gene matches: 6. The CDR3 nucleotides read TGTGCCAGCAGCTTAGCGAGGACTAGCGGGTACCCCTACGAGCAGTACTTC. As protein: CASSLARTSGYPYEQYF.

This clone came up a few times. The V gene is TRBV5-8, the J gene TRBJ2-7, with TRBD1 matching over 7 bases. The CDR3 is made up of 13 amino acids. Trimming cost V 7 bases and J 4 bases; bases outside gene matches: 8. The germline CDR1 and CDR2 sequences are SGHTS and YDEGEE. DNA of the CDR3: TGTGCCAGCGGGTCGGGACAGCTATACGAGCAGTACTTC. Amino acid sequence: CASGSGQLYEQYF.

The chain recombines TRBV10-3 with TRBJ1-5; D remains unclear. CDR1 and CDR2 (germline): ENHRY, SYGVKD. V was trimmed by 7 bases and J by 3 bases, leaving 10 bases between them. The CDR3 spans 13 residues. CDR3 residues: CAIKQEVNQPQHF. The CDR3 DNA is TGTGCCATCAAGCAGGAGGTCAATCAGCCCCAGCATTTT.

This clone was seen more than once but under ten times. The rearrangement links TRBV30 to TRBJ2-7; 9 bases map to TRBD2. Germline-derived CDR1 and CDR2 are GTSNPN and SVGIG (reference sequence). Germline trimming cut 4 bases from V and 4 bases from J; bases unmatched to any gene: 5. The CDR3 totals 13 residues. CDR3 amino acids: CAWIAGVGYEQYF. The CDR3 bases are TGTGCCTGGATAGCGGGAGTTGGGTACGAGCAGTACTTC.

The chain employs TRBV7-8 and TRBJ2-7; 7 nucleotides agree with TRBD2. Germline assignment: CDR1 SGHVS and CDR2 FQNEAQ. V dropped 5 bases and J dropped 3; count of bases not matched to a gene: 10. The CDR3 spans 15 residues. The CDR3 DNA reads as TGTGCCAGCAGCCCCGCGGTAGGCGGGGGCTACGAGCAGTACTTC. It is translated as CASSPAVGGGYEQYF.

The chain carries TRBV2 and TRBJ2-1; TRBD2 agrees at 10 bases. The ends lost 0 bases at V and 4 bases at J; junction bases unmatched: 12. CDR3 length: 19 amino acids. Germline CDR1 and CDR2: SNHLY and FYNNEI. The CDR3 bases are TGTGCCAGCAGTGAAGCGCTTTTGGCTAGCGGGAGTCGGTACAATGAGCAGTTCTTC. Translated: CASSEALLASGSRYNEQFF. Supplemented by reference TRBV2 and TRBJ2-1, the full variable domain reads EPEVTQTPSHQVTQMGQEVILRCVPISNHLYFYWYRQILGQKVEFLVSFYNNEISEKSEIFDDQFSVERPDGSNFTLKIRSTKLEDSAMYFCASSEALLASGSRYNEQFFGPGTRLTVL.

A word on this clone: The same CDR3 also results from other DNA sequences found in this sample. The DNA for the CDR3 is TGTGCCAGCAGCCAAGACCCATACAATGAGCAGTTCTTC. Translated: CASSQDPYNEQFF. This rearrangement joins TRBV4-2 to TRBJ2-1; D unclear. Trimming stripped 0 bases from V and 4 bases from J, with 4 bases between. This CDR3 spans 13 amino acids. Germline assignment: CDR1 LGHNA and CDR2 YNFKEQ.

The chain combines TRBV3-1 (or the pseudogene TRBV3-2) with TRBJ1-2; D is ambiguous. Germline V lookup: CDR1 LGHDT, CDR2 YNNKEL (reference sequence). This CDR3 is 16 amino acids long. Between the trimmed V and J ends, which lost 0 bases and 6 bases, there was a span of 17 bases. The CDR3 sequence is CASSQDMSWGDHGYTF. CDR3 nucleotides: TGTGCCAGCAGCCAAGATATGTCGTGGGGAGATCATGGCTACACCTTC.

This clone was seen a handful of times. The chain recombines TRBV11-3 with TRBJ1-1; D possibly corresponds to TRBD1 (6 bases). The CDR3 runs to 14 residues. V lost 5 bases to trimming and J lost 11 bases, with 21 bases between them. CDR1 and CDR2 (germline): SGHNT, YENEEA. The CDR3 here is CASSPSADSLEAFF. CDR3 DNA sequence: TGTGCCAGCAGCCCCTCTGCGGACAGCCTCGAGGCTTTCTTT.

The chain combines TRBV6-4 with TRBJ2-2; no clear D. CDR3 size: 13 residues. The germline V and J ends were trimmed by 4 bases and 6 bases, with 9 bases remaining between them. Germline V gives CDR1 MRHNA, CDR2 SNTAGT. The CDR3 reads CASSARPSGELFF. CDR3 nucleotides: TGTGCCAGCAGTGCTAGGCCTTCCGGGGAGCTGTTTTTT.